These T cell receptor beta chains were read from a single sample in a study of blood T cell repertoires in COVID-19. Measured with immunoSEQ multiplex PCR; TCRdb has only the in-frame clones, and not every one. The data hold hundreds of thousands of clones, with approximately 91% observed a single time. What was sequenced was peripheral blood. Every receptor here comes from a woman aged 55-75 years with acute or convalescent COVID-19. Each CDR3 is given with its conserved first and last residue. A D gene is named only where the DNA matches it firmly. Size values are once, few and many counts, or a class for expanded clones, and some rows have none.

abundance	v_gene	j_gene	d_gene	CDR3aa	CDR3nt
-	TRBV29-1	TRBJ1-1	TRBD1	CSVVVAGGSPAFF	TGCAGCGTTGTAGTGGCAGGGGGCTCCCCAGCTTTCTTT
-	TRBV18	TRBJ2-7	-	CASSPTADSYEQYF	TGTGCCAGCTCACCAACAGCGGACTCCTACGAGCAGTACTTC
-	TRBV11-3	TRBJ2-2	TRBD2	CASSPLRGDTGELFF	TGTGCCAGCAGCCCCCTACGGGGGGACACCGGGGAGCTGTTTTTT
once	TRBV5-1	TRBJ1-4	-	CASSSGQSNEKLFF	TGCGCCAGCAGCTCCGGACAGTCGAATGAAAAACTGTTTTTT
-	TRBV14	TRBJ1-6	-	CASSLQANNSPLHF	TGTGCCAGCAGCCTACAGGCCAATAATTCACCCCTCCACTTT
-	TRBV7-2	TRBJ2-7	-	CASSLGDYEQYF	TGTGCCAGCAGCTTAGGCGACTACGAGCAGTACTTC
-	TRBV5-5	TRBJ2-2	TRBD1	CASSSRQGASGELFF	TGTGCCAGCAGCTCCAGACAGGGGGCCTCCGGGGAGCTGTTTTTT
-	TRBV19	TRBJ1-5	-	CASSFLGDGNQPQHF	TGTGCCAGTAGTTTCTTAGGGGATGGCAATCAGCCCCAGCATTTT
-	TRBV3-1/TRBV3-2	TRBJ1-1	TRBD1	CASRQTGSATEAFF	TGTGCCAGCAGACAGACAGGGAGTGCCACTGAAGCTTTCTTT
-	TRBV4-3	TRBJ1-3	TRBD1	CASSPGQESFSGNTIYF	TGCGCCAGCAGCCCCGGACAGGAATCCTTCTCTGGAAACACCATATATTTT
-	TRBV7-2	TRBJ2-7	-	CASTEPGFDEQYF	TGTGCCAGCACCGAGCCAGGGTTCGACGAGCAGTACTTC
-	TRBV4-1	TRBJ1-1	TRBD1	CASRFTGGRDTEAFF	TGCGCCAGCAGGTTCACAGGGGGCAGGGACACTGAAGCTTTCTTT
-	TRBV27	TRBJ1-6	-	CASSLAGRRNSPLHF	TGTGCCAGCAGTTTAGCAGGGAGGAGGAATTCACCCCTCCACTTT
-	TRBV29-1	TRBJ2-3	-	CSVENTNTDTQYF	TGCAGCGTTGAAAATACTAACACAGATACGCAGTATTTT
-	TRBV7-8	TRBJ2-5	-	CASSLQETQYF	TGTGCCAGCAGCCTACAAGAGACCCAGTACTTC
-	TRBV18	TRBJ2-7	TRBD1	CASSPTPGQGGEQYF	TGTGCCAGCTCACCAACCCCGGGACAGGGCGGCGAGCAGTACTTC
-	TRBV7-9	TRBJ1-1	-	CASSLGVGVNTEAFF	TGTGCCAGCAGCTTAGGGGTAGGGGTGAACACTGAAGCTTTCTTT
once	TRBV28	TRBJ1-2	TRBD1	CASSLVRGLNGYTF	TGTGCCAGCAGTTTAGTTAGGGGGCTCAACGGGTACACCTTC
-	TRBV19	TRBJ1-1	-	CASSRDGRPTEAFF	TGTGCCAGTAGCCGGGACGGGAGGCCCACTGAAGCTTTCTTT
-	TRBV2	TRBJ1-6	-	CASSVLDSNSPLHF	TGTGCCAGCAGTGTTTTGGACAGTAATTCACCCCTCCACTTT
-	TRBV28	TRBJ2-7	-	CASSFPLDSLGGRRSYEQYF	TGTGCCAGCAGTTTCCCTCTCGACTCCCTGGGGGGGCGTAGATCCTACGAGCAGTACTTC
once	TRBV6-1	TRBJ2-1	TRBD2	CASSEVSGTSGYNEQFF	TGTGCCAGCAGTGAAGTCTCCGGGACTAGCGGATACAATGAGCAGTTCTTC
-	TRBV7-8	TRBJ1-4	TRBD1	CASSLVRRRTGTANEKLFF	TGTGCCAGCAGCTTAGTCCGGAGAAGGACCGGGACAGCCAATGAAAAACTGTTTTTT
-	TRBV5-6	TRBJ1-2	-	CASSYGRNYGYTF	TGTGCCAGCAGCTACGGCAGGAACTATGGCTACACCTTC
once	TRBV19	TRBJ1-2	-	CASSIDRQVYGYTF	TGTGCCAGTAGTATAGATCGTCAGGTCTATGGCTACACCTTC
-	TRBV6-5	TRBJ2-1	-	CASSLGTSGNEQFF	TGTGCCAGCAGTCTCGGGACATCGGGCAATGAGCAGTTCTTC
-	TRBV10-3	TRBJ1-1	TRBD1	CAISEGTGHPSLEAFF	TGTGCCATCAGTGAAGGGACAGGGCACCCGTCTCTTGAAGCTTTCTTT
-	TRBV30	TRBJ1-5	-	CAWSQGGQPQHF	TGTGCCTGGAGCCAGGGAGGTCAGCCCCAGCATTTT
-	TRBV27	TRBJ1-1	-	CASSLTGLNTEAFF	TGTGCCAGCAGTTTAACAGGGTTGAACACTGAAGCTTTCTTT
-	TRBV7-3	TRBJ2-3	TRBD2	CASSKEALAGRDTQYF	TGTGCCAGCAGCAAAGAGGCACTAGCGGGCAGGGATACGCAGTATTTT
-	TRBV14	TRBJ1-2	-	CASSQLQAVGGYTF	TGTGCCAGCAGCCAACTACAGGCGGTTGGGGGCTACACCTTC
-	TRBV6-5	TRBJ1-5	TRBD1	CASRQGQGNQPQHF	TGTGCCAGCAGACAGGGACAGGGAAATCAGCCCCAGCATTTT
once	TRBV6-5	TRBJ1-1	-	CASSYGQMNTEAFF	TGTGCCAGCAGTTACGGACAAATGAACACTGAAGCTTTCTTT
few	TRBV7-9	TRBJ1-1	TRBD1	CASSGDRNTEAFF	TGTGCCAGCAGCGGGGACAGGAACACTGAAGCTTTCTTT
-	TRBV3-1/TRBV3-2	TRBJ1-5	TRBD1	CASSQSRTGVSNQPQHF	TGTGCCAGCAGCCAAAGCAGGACAGGAGTTAGCAATCAGCCCCAGCATTTT
once	TRBV6-2/TRBV6-3	TRBJ2-1	TRBD2	CASSPSGRAYNEQFF	TGTGCCAGCAGTCCAAGCGGGAGGGCCTACAATGAGCAGTTCTTC
-	TRBV28	TRBJ2-1	TRBD2	CASSQPLAETDNEQFF	TGTGCCAGCAGTCAACCGCTAGCGGAGACCGACAATGAGCAGTTCTTC
-	TRBV21-1	TRBJ2-1	-	CASSRTSVSYNEQFF	TGTGCCAGCAGCCGGACTAGCGTCTCCTACAATGAGCAGTTCTTC
-	TRBV28	TRBJ2-5	-	CASGASGGETQYF	TGTGCCAGCGGGGCTTCCGGGGGAGAGACCCAGTACTTC
-	TRBV4-1	TRBJ1-1	TRBD1	CASSPIRDRGPNTEAFF	TGCGCCAGCAGCCCAATAAGGGACAGGGGACCGAACACTGAAGCTTTCTTT
-	TRBV7-8	TRBJ2-7	-	CASSLEGGGSYEQYF	TGTGCCAGCAGCTTAGAAGGGGGGGGCTCCTACGAGCAGTACTTC
few	TRBV27	TRBJ2-7	TRBD1	CASSSVRGTYEQYF	TGTGCCAGCAGTTCGGTCAGGGGGACCTACGAGCAGTACTTC
-	TRBV27	TRBJ1-1	-	CARTDEAFF	TGTGCCAGAACAGATGAAGCTTTCTTT
-	TRBV19	TRBJ2-5	-	CASSTGSQETQYF	TGTGCCAGTAGTACGGGAAGCCAAGAGACCCAGTACTTC
-	TRBV5-1	TRBJ2-7	-	CASSLGTPDEQYF	TGCGCCAGCAGCTTGGGCACCCCGGACGAGCAGTACTTC
-	TRBV9	TRBJ2-1	-	CASSVVEREQFF	TGTGCCAGCAGCGTAGTAGAGCGGGAGCAGTTCTTC
-	TRBV18	TRBJ1-1	TRBD1	CASSLQGATEAFF	TGTGCCAGCTCACTACAGGGGGCCACTGAAGCTTTCTTT
-	TRBV10-3	TRBJ2-1	TRBD2	CAISDPSGGGNEQFF	TGTGCCATCAGTGATCCTAGCGGGGGGGGCAATGAGCAGTTCTTC
-	TRBV7-2	TRBJ1-5	-	CASSLGPAGGNQPQHF	TGTGCCAGCAGCCTGGGACCGGCCGGGGGGAATCAGCCCCAGCATTTT
-	TRBV11-3	TRBJ2-3	TRBD2	CASSFHSGAHTDTQYF	TGTGCCAGCAGCTTCCACAGCGGGGCCCACACAGATACGCAGTATTTT
-	TRBV5-6	TRBJ2-1	TRBD2	CASSAGANNEQFF	TGTGCCAGCAGCGCGGGAGCCAACAATGAGCAGTTCTTC